Below, 18 T cell receptor beta chains from the same sample are listed, as sequenced in a study of vaccination and CD4 T cells after COVID-19. Treatment noted: roughly ten-day PBMC culture with coronavirus spike peptide pools or control peptides (ViraFEST assay). These TCRs' antigens remain unknown. Cultured CD4+ T cell DNA underwent sequencing with the Oncomine TCR Beta short-read assay. TCRdb redid the calling of the PCR reads with MiXCR, one entry per CDR3 protein. The table shows around 13,000 distinct CDR3 sequences, with around two fifths occurring only once. The sequenced material came from CD4+ T cells from blood, cultured in vitro. All receptors derive from a human donor who had recovered from COVID-19.

This clonotype was seen a handful of times. The chain recombines TRBV4-1 with TRBJ2-6; D may be TRBD1 (6 bases). The V and J ends lost 3 bases and 1 base respectively, with 7 bases between them. Germline V lookup: CDR1 MGHRA, CDR2 YSYEKL. This CDR3 comprises 15 residues. This chain's CDR3 is CASSHQGSGANVLTF. In DNA, the CDR3 is TGCGCCAGCAGCCATCAGGGGTCTGGGGCCAACGTCCTGACTTTC.

The chain couples TRBV5-3 to TRBJ1-5; 8 positions agree with TRBD1. TRBV5-3 is labeled an ORF, and its function is uncertain. With 5 bases clipped from V and 7 bases from J, the junction kept 5 bases outside the gene matches. The CDR3 is 13 amino acids. Here the CDR3 reads CARREDRDQPQHF. CDR3 in DNA: TGTGCCAGAAGGGAGGACAGGGACCAGCCCCAGCATTTT.

This clonotype came up a few times. This chain links TRBV6-1 with TRBJ2-7, with a tentative D call TRBD1 (6 bases). CDR3 length equals 13 residues. CDR1 is MNHNS, CDR2 SASEGT, per germline. Trimming shortened V by 6 bases and J by 3 bases, and 12 bases separated the two germline ends. The CDR3 here is CASRTGRIYEQYF. CDR3 bases: TGTGCCAGCAGGACAGGTAGGATCTACGAGCAGTACTTC.

The rearrangement uses TRBV12-3 or TRBV12-4 and TRBJ2-7; D is unclear. The CDR3 consists of 13 residues. V was shortened by 8 bases and J by 0 bases, with 11 bases between the two germline ends. CDR3 DNA sequence: TGTGCCAGCGGTAAGACGGGCTCCTACGAGCAGTACTTC. This codes for CASGKTGSYEQYF.

J is TRBJ2-5 and V is TRBV6-1; 11 bases match TRBD2. The CDR3 consists of 16 residues. With V trimmed by 4 bases and J by 5 bases, 9 bases remained unmatched. Germline V gene sequence: CDR1 MNHNS, CDR2 SASEGT. CDR3 DNA sequence: TGTGCCAGCAGTGGTTATAGCGGGGGGGGTTCGGAGACCCAGTACTTC. Translation: CASSGYSGGGSETQYF.

This chain uses TRBV5-4 with TRBJ2-3; TRBD1 is a possible D gene (5 bases). The CDR3 has 15 residues. Trimming removed 1 base from V and 0 bases from J, with 9 bases in between. CDR1 is SGHNT, CDR2 YYREEE, per germline (reference sequence). The CDR3 reads CASSLRQLSTDTQYF. CDR3 nucleotides: TGTGCCAGCAGCTTGAGACAGCTGAGCACAGATACGCAGTATTTT. Supplemented by reference TRBV5-4 and TRBJ2-3, the full variable domain reads ETGVTQSPTHLIKTRGQQVTLRCSSQSGHNTVSWYQQALGQGPQFIFQYYREEENGRGNFPPRFSGLQFPNYSSELNVNALELDDSALYLCASSLRQLSTDTQYFGPGTRLTVL.

V and J are TRBV9 and TRBJ1-6; 9 bases agree with TRBD1. The CDR3 contains 15 residues. Germline trimming cut 2 bases from V and 7 bases from J; bases unmatched to any gene: 4. Germline V gene sequence: CDR1 SGDLS, CDR2 YYNGEE. The CDR3 is CASSVGQGMNSPLHF. CDR3 in DNA: TGTGCCAGCAGCGTCGGACAGGGGATGAATTCACCCCTCCACTTT.

V is TRBV21-1 and J is TRBJ2-5; the DNA was not compared with TRBD1, the D call given in the table. TRBV21-1 is termed a pseudogene. This CDR3 comprises 18 residues. The CDR3 protein is CASSKEGKGHGYMETQYF. The CDR3 nucleotides read TGTGCCAGCAGCAAAGAGGGTAAAGGACATGGATATATGGAGACCCAGTACTTC.

In this sample, this clonotype turned up a few times. J is TRBJ1-5 and V is TRBV29-1; no clear D. This CDR3 is 12 amino acids long. Trimming removed 4 bases from V and 4 bases from J, with 8 bases in between. Per the germline V gene, CDR1 is SQVTM and CDR2 is ANQGSEA. This chain's CDR3 is CSVGQSNQPQHF. The CDR3 DNA follows: TGCAGCGTTGGGCAGTCTAATCAGCCCCAGCATTTT.

The V gene is TRBV25-1, the J gene TRBJ2-2; no clear D gene. Germline V lookup: CDR1 MGHDK, CDR2 SYGVNS. This CDR3 spans 14 amino acids. Trimming took off 5 bases at V and 3 bases at J, with 10 bases between the two ends. The CDR3 here is CASSPPADTGELFF. CDR3 DNA sequence: TGTGCCAGCAGTCCCCCGGCGGACACCGGGGAGCTGTTTTTT.

This clonotype was observed a handful of times. The chain carries TRBV27 and TRBJ2-1; D gene unclear. Trimming left V 2 bases short and J 0 bases short, with 5 bases between. The V gene's germline CDR1 is MNHEY and CDR2 SMNVEV (reference sequence). This CDR3 is built from 14 residues. The CDR3 DNA sequence: TGTGCCAGCAGTTTAATTAGCTCCTACAATGAGCAGTTCTTC. It specifies CASSLISSYNEQFF.

The chain has TRBV20-1 and TRBJ2-5; tentatively, D is TRBD1 or TRBD2 (6 bases each). In germline, CDR1 is DFQATT, CDR2 SNEGSKA (reference sequence). CDR3 length: 15 residues. Trimming took 5 bases from V and 8 from J, leaving 24 bases between them. The CDR3 bases are TGCAGTGCTCCCTCCAACGACGGGGGCGGGGCCACCCAGTACTTC. Translating gives CSAPSNDGGGATQYF.

This clonotype was counted between two and nine times. The CDR3 DNA reads as TGTGCCAGCACCACCGACAGAGCGGCTTTCTTT. It specifies CASTTDRAAFF. This sequence joins TRBV7-9 and TRBJ1-1, with D possibly TRBD1 on 5 matching bases. Trimming stripped 7 bases from V and 11 bases from J, with 14 bases between. The CDR3 runs 11 residues. Germline lookup yields CDR1 SEHNR and CDR2 FQNEAQ (reference sequence).

The chain uses TRBV6-5 and TRBJ2-7, with D possibly TRBD1 on 5 matching bases. The germline V gene encodes CDR1 MNHEY and CDR2 SVGAGI. Trimming removed 3 bases at V and 2 bases at J, with 11 bases between. There are 14 residues in the CDR3. DNA for the CDR3: TGTGCCAGCAGTTATCGGGCAGGGACCTACGAGCAGTACTTC. Its protein product is CASSYRAGTYEQYF.

The chain links TRBV5-5 to TRBJ2-7, with D possibly being TRBD1 or TRBD2 (5 bases each). Trimming stripped 2 bases from V and 6 bases from J, with 15 bases between. Germline CDR1 SGHKS, CDR2 YYEKEE (reference sequence). This CDR3 has 14 amino acids. This chain's CDR3 is CASSLSGPPREQYF. CDR3 DNA sequence: TGTGCCAGCAGCTTATCGGGACCTCCCCGCGAGCAGTACTTC.

This clonotype has only a few counts. The rearrangement links TRBV27 to TRBJ1-5; tentatively, D is TRBD1 (5 bases). This CDR3 contains 13 residues. Deletions cut 0 bases from V and 7 bases from J, with 7 bases between. The germline V gene encodes CDR1 MNHEY and CDR2 SMNVEV (reference sequence). The CDR3 sequence: CASSLSREQPQHF. Here the CDR3 DNA reads TGTGCCAGCAGTTTATCCAGGGAACAGCCCCAGCATTTT.

In DNA form, the CDR3 reads TGTGCCAGCAGCTTAAAGGGCGGGGGGGCTTGGCCCGGGGAGCTGTTTTTT. Translated: CASSLKGGGAWPGELFF. The chain carries TRBV7-2 and TRBJ2-2; TRBD2 aligns across 9 bases. Germline V CDR1 and CDR2: SGHTA, FQGNSA. This CDR3 comprises 17 residues. The V and J ends lost 2 bases and 6 bases, in that order; junction bases with no gene match: 10.

The V gene is TRBV2, the J gene TRBJ2-5; a possible D gene is TRBD1 (6 bases). The germline V gene encodes CDR1 SNHLY and CDR2 FYNNEI. V lost 5 bases and J lost 5, with 12 bases in between. This CDR3 spans 13 amino acids. CDR3 nucleotide sequence: TGTGCCAGCAGTCGCGGAAGGGGGGAGACCCAGTACTTC. It yields the protein CASSRGRGETQYF.